These T cell receptor beta chains were read from a single sample in a study of CD8+ T cells in alopecia areata. TCRdb's table, derived via immunoSEQ multiplex PCR, lists solely in-frame clones and lacks some. The sample carries around 50,000 clones, around 96% recorded once. Source: CD8+ T cells sorted from blood, taken at week 0. These receptors all stem from a human donor with alopecia areata. CDR3s include the opening cysteine and the closing phenylalanine or tryptophan. Each record gives: V gene, CDR3 protein.

v_call: TRBV11-2; cdr3_aa: CASSLGNSGSYEQYF
v_call: TRBV6-5; cdr3_aa: CASGLGQASSYEQYF
v_call: TRBV7-3; cdr3_aa: CASSFSGGAGETQYF
v_call: TRBV18; cdr3_aa: CASSPVLAAQETQYF
v_call: TRBV10-3; cdr3_aa: CAISEPGLAGGPRETQYF
v_call: TRBV7-9; cdr3_aa: CASTRTGGFGSPLHF
v_call: TRBV7-2; cdr3_aa: CASSSTVPRENTEAFF
v_call: TRBV4-3; cdr3_aa: CASSPSGGTMDTQYF
v_call: TRBV5-1; cdr3_aa: CASSPGGARNTEAFF
v_call: TRBV5-4; cdr3_aa: CASSPRVGISPLHF
v_call: TRBV27; cdr3_aa: CASRRSSGGASYNEQFF
v_call: TRBV19; cdr3_aa: CASSNGGSGNTIYF
v_call: TRBV19; cdr3_aa: CASSLGTKGNTIYF
v_call: TRBV25-1; cdr3_aa: CASMSGGPVYNEQFF
v_call: TRBV7-9; cdr3_aa: CASLRIRTTMNTGELFF
v_call: TRBV5-1; cdr3_aa: CASSSDLGLPVYGYTF
v_call: TRBV7-7; cdr3_aa: CASSLGRGAGEQFF
v_call: TRBV4-1; cdr3_aa: CASSQDSGGPGDTQYF
v_call: TRBV27; cdr3_aa: CASSLELPLQETQYF